This T cell receptor (beta chain) appears in the sequencing data of a study of post-analysis software for immune sequencing data. cDNA libraries of TCR beta carried unique molecular identifiers. One entry per CDR3 protein results from TCRdb running MiXCR on the PCR reads. The table lists hundreds of thousands of distinct CDR3 sequences, around 50% of them singletons, with approximately 4.5% in the top ten. Study observations and caveats: Strong co-clustering by F measure was seen for same-batch samples. People with multiple sclerosis had a significantly lower normalized Chao1 diversity than controls did. TRBV segments more frequent in patients than in controls numbered a few and included TRBV5-6, TRBV5-1 and TRBV20-1.

There are a few counts of this clonotype. Its antigen is still unknown. CDR3 length equals 15 residues. The germline V and J ends were trimmed by 4 bases and 0 bases, with 13 bases remaining between them. Germline CDR1 reads SGHTA; CDR2 reads FQGNSA. The sample taken for sequencing was blood. V is TRBV7-2 and J is TRBJ2-7; no reliable D call. The origin of this receptor is a girl between 5 and 17 years old with multiple sclerosis. The DNA of the CDR3 is TGTGCCAGCAGCTACGAGGCCCTCCACTCCTACGAGCAGTACTTC. Its translation: CASSYEALHSYEQYF.